This T cell receptor (beta chain) was documented in a study of vaccination effects on CD4 cells after COVID-19. Study as a whole: Cultures used approximately 2 million PBMC per well, roughly 11 IU/ml IL-2 and about 10 ug/ml peptides.

Repertoires were generated with immunoSEQ multiplex PCR, while TCRdb's copy carries only in-frame clones and drops some. Of 40,000 to 60,000 clones in the sample, roughly four fifths were seen once. General study findings and limits: Most post-vaccine spike-reactive clones in convalescents were new, not infection-derived.

Subsequent to roughly 9 days of culture, CD4+ T cells were isolated. Infection dated between March and December 2020, before the Alpha, Beta and Delta variants reached the United States. Remarks on this clone: Its antigen remains unidentified.

This specimen consisted of CD4+ T cells from PBMCs cultured without peptide, obtained before COVID-19 vaccination. This TCR was sampled from a human donor who had a prior SARS-CoV-2 infection.

CDR3 in amino acids: CASSYFGQVNSPLHF. The CDR3 DNA sequence: TGTGCCAGCAGTTACTTCGGACAGGTTAATTCACCCCTCCACTTT. The chain couples TRBV6-5 to TRBJ1-6; 7 bases are shared with TRBD1. J gave up 6 bases and V 1 base, and 3 bases lay outside the gene matches. Germline assignment: CDR1 MNHEY and CDR2 SVGAGI. This CDR3 contains 15 residues.